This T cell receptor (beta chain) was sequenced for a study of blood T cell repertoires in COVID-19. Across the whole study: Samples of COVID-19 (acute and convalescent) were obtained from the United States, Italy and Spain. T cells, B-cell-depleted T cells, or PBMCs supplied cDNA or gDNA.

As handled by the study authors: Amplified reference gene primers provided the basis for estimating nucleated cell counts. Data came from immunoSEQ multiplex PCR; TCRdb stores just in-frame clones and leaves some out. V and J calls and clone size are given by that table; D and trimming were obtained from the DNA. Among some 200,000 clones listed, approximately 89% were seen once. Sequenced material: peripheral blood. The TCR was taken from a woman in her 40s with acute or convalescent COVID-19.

CDR3 amino acids: CASSLQTPSNQPQHF. CDR3 DNA: TGTGCCAGCAGTCTCCAAACTCCAAGCAATCAGCCCCAGCATTTT. The chain uses TRBV6-6 and TRBJ1-5; D ambiguous. The CDR3 length is 15 residues. V gave up 5 bases and J gave up 1 base, with 12 bases separating them. Per germline, CDR1 MNHNY and CDR2 SVGAGI (reference sequence).